This TCR beta chain was recovered during a study of T cells after yellow fever vaccination. Study background: Some fractions had low cell numbers, and these were prepared with SMART-Seq v4 Ultra Low Input. Study-wide findings and caveats: FACS-sorted repertoires could harbor abundant contaminating bulk-population clonotypes.

It was through 5'RACE template switching that TCR cDNA was made, with a universal primer site and UMIs added. TCRdb reprocessed the 5' RACE reads via MiXCR and lists one record per CDR3 protein. Found here are hundreds of thousands of distinct CDR3 sequences, around a sixth of them singletons; the top ten hold roughly 19%. Germline-derived CDR1 and CDR2 are ENHRY and SYGVKD. This CDR3 comprises 15 residues. The J segment lost 0 bases and the V segment lost 8 bases, leaving 6 bases of the junction unmatched. About this clonotype: No antigen is known for it.

This TCR was recovered from a man in his late teens or twenties who received the YFV17D yellow fever vaccine. Specimen: PBMCs, collected before the yellow fever booster vaccination. V is TRBV10-3 and J is TRBJ1-1, with 10 bases matching TRBD1. CDR3: CAIAQGQGMNTEAFF. The CDR3 coding sequence is TGTGCCATCGCGCAGGGACAGGGGATGAACACTGAAGCTTTCTTT.